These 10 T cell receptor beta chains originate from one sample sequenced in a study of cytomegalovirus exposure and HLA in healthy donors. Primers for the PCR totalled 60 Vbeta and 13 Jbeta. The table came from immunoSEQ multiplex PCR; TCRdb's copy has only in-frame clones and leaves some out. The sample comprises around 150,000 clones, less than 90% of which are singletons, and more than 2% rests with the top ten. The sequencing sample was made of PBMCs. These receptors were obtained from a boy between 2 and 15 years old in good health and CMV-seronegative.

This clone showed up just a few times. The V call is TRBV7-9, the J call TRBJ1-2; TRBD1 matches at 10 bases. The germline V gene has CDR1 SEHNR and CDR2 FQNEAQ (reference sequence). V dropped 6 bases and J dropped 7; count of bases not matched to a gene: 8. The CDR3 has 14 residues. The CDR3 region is CASRNRGQGTGYTF. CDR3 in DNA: TGTGCCAGCAGAAACCGGGGACAGGGGACTGGCTACACCTTC.

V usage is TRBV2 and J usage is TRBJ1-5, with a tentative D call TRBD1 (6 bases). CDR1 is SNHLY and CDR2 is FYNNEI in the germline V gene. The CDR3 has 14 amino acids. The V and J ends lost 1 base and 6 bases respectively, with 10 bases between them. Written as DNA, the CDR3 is TGTGCCAGCAGTGAAGTTGTGGACAGTCAGCCCCAGCATTTT. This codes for CASSEVVDSQPQHF. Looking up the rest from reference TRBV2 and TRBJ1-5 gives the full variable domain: EPEVTQTPSHQVTQMGQEVILRCVPISNHLYFYWYRQILGQKVEFLVSFYNNEISEKSEIFDDQFSVERPDGSNFTLKIRSTKLEDSAMYFCASSEVVDSQPQHFGDGTRLSIL.

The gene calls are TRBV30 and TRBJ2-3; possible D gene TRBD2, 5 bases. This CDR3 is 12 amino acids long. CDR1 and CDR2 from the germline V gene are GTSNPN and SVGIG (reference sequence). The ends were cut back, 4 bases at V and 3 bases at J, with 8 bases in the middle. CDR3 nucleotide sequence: TGTGCCTGGAATACGGGAACAGATACGCAGTATTTT. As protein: CAWNTGTDTQYF.

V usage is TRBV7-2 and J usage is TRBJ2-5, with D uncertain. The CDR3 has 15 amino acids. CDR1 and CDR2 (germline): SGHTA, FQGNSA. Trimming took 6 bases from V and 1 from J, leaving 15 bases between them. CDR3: CASSSRPTSQETQYF. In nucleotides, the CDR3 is TGTGCCAGCAGTTCCAGGCCAACCTCCCAAGAGACCCAGTACTTC.

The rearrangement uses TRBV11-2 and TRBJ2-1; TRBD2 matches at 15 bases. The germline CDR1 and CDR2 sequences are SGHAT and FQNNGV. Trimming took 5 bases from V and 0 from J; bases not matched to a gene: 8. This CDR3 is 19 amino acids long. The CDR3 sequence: CASSRWTSGRAVSYNEQFF. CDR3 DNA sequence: TGTGCCAGCAGCCGATGGACTAGCGGGAGGGCCGTCTCCTACAATGAGCAGTTCTTC. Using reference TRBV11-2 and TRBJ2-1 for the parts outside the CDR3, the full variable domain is EAGVAQSPRYKIIEKRQSVAFWCNPISGHATLYWYQQILGQGPKLLIQFQNNGVVDDSQLPKDRFSAERLKGVDSTLKIQPAKLEDSAVYLCASSRWTSGRAVSYNEQFFGPGTRLTVL.

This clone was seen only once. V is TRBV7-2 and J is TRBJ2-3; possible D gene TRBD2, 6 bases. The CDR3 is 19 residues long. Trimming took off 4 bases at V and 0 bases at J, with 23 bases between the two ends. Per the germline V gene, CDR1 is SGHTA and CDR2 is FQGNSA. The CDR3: CASSSPGLAGSPSTDTQYF. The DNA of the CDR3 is TGTGCCAGCAGCTCCCCCGGATTGGCGGGGAGCCCTAGCACAGATACGCAGTATTTT.

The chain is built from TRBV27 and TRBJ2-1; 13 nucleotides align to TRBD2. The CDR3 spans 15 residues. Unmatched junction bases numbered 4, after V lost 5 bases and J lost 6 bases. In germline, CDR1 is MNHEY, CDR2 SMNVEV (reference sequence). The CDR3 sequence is CASSHTSGRGNEQFF. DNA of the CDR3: TGTGCCAGCAGTCATACTAGCGGGAGGGGCAATGAGCAGTTCTTC.

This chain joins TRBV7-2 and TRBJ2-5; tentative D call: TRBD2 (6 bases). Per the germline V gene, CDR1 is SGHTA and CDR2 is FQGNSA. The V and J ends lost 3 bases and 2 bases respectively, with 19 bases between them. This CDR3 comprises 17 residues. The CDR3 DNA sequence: TGTGCCAGCAGCTTGGGACTCCTCCGCGGGGAACAAGAGACCCAGTACTTC. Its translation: CASSLGLLRGEQETQYF.

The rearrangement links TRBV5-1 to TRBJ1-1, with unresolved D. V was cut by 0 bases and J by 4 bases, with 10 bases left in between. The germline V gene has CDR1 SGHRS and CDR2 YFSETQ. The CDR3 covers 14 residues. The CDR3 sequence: CASSLEVSGTEAFF. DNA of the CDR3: TGCGCCAGCAGCTTGGAGGTGTCGGGCACTGAAGCTTTCTTT. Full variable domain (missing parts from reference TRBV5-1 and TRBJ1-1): KAGVTQTPRYLIKTRGQQVTLSCSPISGHRSVSWYQQTPGQGLQFLFEYFSETQRNKGNFPGRFSGRQFSNSRSEMNVSTLELGDSALYLCASSLEVSGTEAFFGQGTRLTVV.

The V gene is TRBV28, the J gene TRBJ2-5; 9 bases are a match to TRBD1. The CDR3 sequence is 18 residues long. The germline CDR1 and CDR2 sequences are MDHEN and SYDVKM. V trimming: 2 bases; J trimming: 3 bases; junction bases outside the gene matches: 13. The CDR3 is CASSLIQGAATWEETQYF. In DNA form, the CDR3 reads TGTGCCAGCAGTTTAATACAGGGGGCGGCGACCTGGGAAGAGACCCAGTACTTC.